This T cell receptor beta chain was identified during a study of blood T cell repertoires in COVID-19. About the study: Samples of COVID-19 (acute and convalescent) were obtained from the United States, Italy and Spain.

The CDR3 covers 13 residues. The germline V and J ends were trimmed by 0 bases and 7 bases, with 11 bases remaining between them. The germline CDR1 and CDR2 sequences are SGHDT and YYEEEE. How the authors handled the data: The assay estimated nucleated cells by amplifying reference gene primers. This table comes from immunoSEQ multiplex PCR, and its TCRdb copy is limited to in-frame clones, with some not included. V, J and clone size derive from that table, while D and trimming were established from the DNA sequence. The repertoire includes approximately 230,000 clones, about four fifths of them detected once, and about 8.9% sits in the top ten.

What was sequenced was peripheral blood. This receptor was taken from an older man with acute or convalescent COVID-19. V and J are TRBV5-6 and TRBJ2-7, with D tentatively TRBD2 (7 bases). The chain's CDR3 is CASSLARGQEQYF. DNA of the CDR3: TGTGCCAGCAGCTTGGCGCGGGGGCAGGAGCAGTACTTC.